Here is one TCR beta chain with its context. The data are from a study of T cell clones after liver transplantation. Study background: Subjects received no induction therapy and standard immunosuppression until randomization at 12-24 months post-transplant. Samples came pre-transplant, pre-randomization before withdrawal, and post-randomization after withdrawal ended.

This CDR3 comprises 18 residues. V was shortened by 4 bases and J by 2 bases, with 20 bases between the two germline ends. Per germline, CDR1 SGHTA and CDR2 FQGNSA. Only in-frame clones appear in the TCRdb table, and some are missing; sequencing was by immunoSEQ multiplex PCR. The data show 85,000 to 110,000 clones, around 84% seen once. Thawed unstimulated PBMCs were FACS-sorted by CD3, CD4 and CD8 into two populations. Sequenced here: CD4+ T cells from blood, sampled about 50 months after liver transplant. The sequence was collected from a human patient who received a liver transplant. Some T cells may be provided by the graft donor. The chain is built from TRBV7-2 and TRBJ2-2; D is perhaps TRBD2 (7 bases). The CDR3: CASSSFPSGQYNTGELFF. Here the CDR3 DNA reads TGTGCCAGCAGCTCCTTCCCTAGCGGACAGTATAACACCGGGGAGCTGTTTTTT.